The entry that follows covers one T cell receptor (beta chain) sequence. The antigen remains undetermined. The data belong to a study of siplizumab effects on memory and regulatory T cells. Germline V gives CDR1 SEHNR, CDR2 FQNEAQ (reference sequence). V lost 1 base and J 7 bases, leaving 10 bases between the germline ends. The CDR3 is 14 residues long. Broader study findings: Alloreactive CD4+ clones that could be mapped were on average roughly 69% Treg-derived with siplizumab, against about 25% in controls. Proliferating Tregs in siplizumab cultures were never verified as suppressive.

Assays captured 75,000 to 100,000 TCR templates per sample. TCRdb keeps only in-frame clones here, not all; method: immunoSEQ multiplex PCR. There are 65,000 to 85,000 clones in the sample; just over 90% occur only once, and about 5% lies in the top ten. This TCR was sampled from a human donor in good health. The chain has TRBV7-9 and TRBJ1-4; the D gene is possibly TRBD1 (5 bases). The sequencing sample was made of CD8+ T cells sorted from blood. In nucleotides, the CDR3 is TGTGCCAGCAGCTTAGGGGGGGTTTCTGAAAAACTGTTTTTT. Amino acids: CASSLGGVSEKLFF.